The sample holds a few counts of the clone carrying this T cell receptor beta chain. Germline is not matched at one junction end, which may reflect a read error. TCRdb called the 5' RACE reads again in MiXCR, with one record for every CDR3 protein. The sample lists 410,000 or so distinct CDR3 sequences, roughly 20% occurring once. These data originate in a study of identical twins. The length of the CDR3 is 16 residues. Germline V gene data show CDR1 as LNHNV and CDR2 as YYDKDF (reference sequence). The receptor was derived from a man aged 45-65 years in good health. The sequenced sample was naive T cells sorted from blood. The chain uses TRBV15 and TRBJ1-1, with 7 positions matching TRBD1. CDR3 loop: CATSRDRAGGNTEAFF. The CDR3, as DNA: TGTGCCACCAGCAGAGATCGGGCAGGGGGGAACACTGAAGCTTTTTTT.